A single sample gave rise to the 3 T cell receptor beta chains below, sequenced in a study of identical twins. TCRdb used MiXCR to reprocess the 5' RACE reads, holding one entry per CDR3 protein. Of a few hundred thousand distinct CDR3 sequences listed, roughly 13% are singletons. This sample also belongs to another study, concerning yellow fever vaccine responses in identical twins.

Sequencing used memory (CD45RO+) T cells sorted from blood. These receptors all stem from a young woman in good health.

In its sample, this clonotype was seen a few times. The rearrangement links TRBV29-1 to TRBJ1-1; D ambiguous. The germline CDR1 and CDR2 sequences are SQVTM and ANQGSEA. CDR3 length: 12 amino acids. V lost 4 bases and J 0 bases, leaving 6 bases between the germline ends. Here the CDR3 reads CSVALLNTEAFF. The CDR3 DNA reads as TGCAGCGTTGCCCTATTGAACACTGAAGCTTTCTTT. The variable domain in full, completed from reference TRBV29-1 and TRBJ1-1, reads SAVISQKPSRDICQRGTSLTIQCQVDSQVTMMFWYRQQPGQSLTLIATANQGSEATYESGFVIDKFPISRPNLTFSTLTVSNMSPEDSSIYLCSVALLNTEAFFGQGTRLTVV.

There are a few counts of this clonotype. The CDR3, as DNA: TGCGCCAGCACCCTGACAGGGGGCGGTTACGAGCAGTACTTC. Protein: CASTLTGGGYEQYF. J is TRBJ2-7 and V is TRBV10-2; 10 bases are a match to TRBD1. The CDR3 is 14 amino acids. Germline trimming cut 7 bases from V and 4 bases from J; bases unmatched to any gene: 7. Germline loops: CDR1 WSHSY, CDR2 SAAADI.

This CDR3 reads CASSLAMGAETQYF. The DNA for the CDR3 is TGTGCCAGCAGCTTAGCGATGGGGGCGGAGACCCAGTACTTC. This chain links TRBV7-9 with TRBJ2-5, with D possibly matching TRBD1 (6 bases). The CDR3 loop spans 14 amino acids. Germline CDR1 is SEHNR and CDR2 is FQNEAQ (reference sequence). V gave up 0 bases and J gave up 5 bases, with 10 bases separating them.